One sample yielded the 5 T cell receptor beta chains listed below, sequenced in a study of T cells after yellow fever vaccination. TCRdb independently ran MiXCR on the 5' RACE reads; one entry per CDR3 protein. Of 350,000 or so distinct CDR3 sequences in the sample, approximately 8% were seen once. Sample: PBMCs, taken more than 35 days after the first yellow fever vaccination. The receptors shown here come from a man younger than 30 who received the YFV17D yellow fever vaccine.

The sample holds a few counts of this clonotype. V and J are TRBV7-9 and TRBJ1-2; D remains unclear. Trimming cost V 0 bases and J 0 bases, with 8 bases left between them. Germline values: CDR1 SEHNR, CDR2 FQNEAQ (reference sequence). The CDR3 sequence is 15 residues long. CDR3 sequence reads: CASSLAWAANYGYTF. The DNA of the CDR3 is TGTGCCAGCAGCTTAGCGTGGGCAGCTAACTATGGCTACACCTTC.

CDR3 coding DNA: TGTGCCACCAGCAGAGAGCGTGGAAACACCATATATTTT. Translated, it gives CATSRERGNTIYF. The genes are TRBV15 and TRBJ1-3; D call uncertain. CDR3 size: 13 residues. Germline V CDR1 and CDR2: LNHNV, YYDKDF (reference sequence). V was cut by 0 bases and J by 3 bases, with 3 bases left in between.

The genes are TRBV21-1 and TRBJ1-2. TRBV21-1 represents a pseudogene. There are 15 residues in the CDR3. Here the CDR3 reads CASSRREGEVGGYTF. The CDR3 region has the DNA TGTGCCAGCAGCCGAAGGGAGGGGGAAGTCGGGGGCTACACCTTC.

The rearrangement uses TRBV10-3 and TRBJ2-7, with 7 positions matching TRBD1. V was pared by 7 bases and J by 2 bases, with 8 bases of the junction left unmatched. The CDR3 has 14 amino acids. From germline, CDR1 is ENHRY and CDR2 SYGVKD. Here the CDR3 reads CAINPGQTTYEQYF. The CDR3, as DNA: TGTGCCATCAACCCGGGACAGACTACCTACGAGCAGTACTTC.

This clonotype was seen more than once but under ten times. The chain employs TRBV7-6 and TRBJ1-1, with D perhaps TRBD1 (5 bases). CDR1 is SGHVS, CDR2 FNYEAQ, per germline. This CDR3 comprises 13 residues. V lost 5 bases and J lost 4, with 11 bases in between. The CDR3 is CASSPGETTEAFF. The CDR3 DNA reads TGTGCCAGCAGCCCGGGGGAGACCACTGAAGCTTTCTTT.